Described below is a single T cell receptor beta chain sequence and its context. These data come from a study of blood T cell repertoires in COVID-19. CDR3 size: 13 residues. V was cut by 6 bases and J by 4 bases, with 12 bases left in between. Per the germline V gene, CDR1 is SEHNR and CDR2 is FQNEAQ (reference sequence). Profiling relied on immunoSEQ multiplex PCR, and the TCRdb table lists in-frame clones only, not all of them. Counted here are hundreds of thousands of clones, around 86% occurring once; the ten biggest clones make up 3.8%. The chain recombines TRBV7-9 with TRBJ1-2; no clear D. Sequenced: PBMCs or T cells enriched from blood (not recorded which). This receptor was obtained from a woman aged 40 to 55 with acute COVID-19. The CDR3 DNA reads as TGTGCCAGCAGTATGGGCCAGCTCTATGGCTACACCTTC. This gives the protein CASSMGQLYGYTF.